This paragraph reports one TCR beta chain. Its antigen is unidentified. TCRdb used MiXCR to reprocess the reads, holding one entry per CDR3 protein. The table has approximately 1,000,000 distinct CDR3 sequences, roughly 31% seen once; the top ten hold over 12%. Germline assignment: CDR1 SGDLS and CDR2 YYNGEE. The V gene end was trimmed by 6 bases and the J gene end by 3 bases; junction bases not matched to a gene: 9. This CDR3 is built from 15 residues. The data originate from a study of T cell repertoires in cytomegalovirus infection. Study as a whole: Newly reported HLA-C-restricted and thoroughly characterized HLA-B-restricted CMV epitopes were employed. Indications came from public TCR beta signatures; they pointed to CMV infection and to a matching HLA type. Findings and limits, study-wide: Pooled public TCR beta family frequency picked out CMV carriers with the relevant HLA. Across the ex vivo response, the dominant clonotypes were HLA-C-restricted CMV-specific TCR beta clonotypes.

The clonotype comes from a human donor in good health (CMV status not recorded). Some clones in this sample may be carry-over from other donors' samples. The sequenced sample was cultured CD8+ T cells from PBMCs, obtained from culture after CMV antigen stimulation. This chain joins TRBV9 and TRBJ2-5; 9 bases agree with TRBD2. The CDR3 sequence: CASTLGSGGKETQYF. CDR3 bases: TGTGCCAGCACCCTGGGCAGCGGGGGGAAAGAGACCCAGTACTTC.